Shown below are 19 T cell receptor beta chains from a single sample sequenced in a study of blood T cell repertoires in COVID-19. TCRdb's copy holds only in-frame clones and misses some; the assay was immunoSEQ multiplex PCR. Counted here are 150,000 to 160,000 clones, less than 90% occurring once; the ten biggest clones make up 2.4%. The source material was peripheral blood. The source of these receptors is a woman in her 70s with acute or convalescent COVID-19.

This rearrangement joins TRBV5-5 to TRBJ2-3; 12 nucleotides agree with TRBD2. Germline loops: CDR1 SGHKS, CDR2 YYEKEE (reference sequence). With V trimmed by 4 bases and J by 5 bases, 14 bases remained unmatched. This CDR3 is 18 amino acids long. CDR3 residues: CASSLRGASGGGRDTQYF. CDR3 coding DNA: TGTGCCAGCAGCCTCCGTGGGGCTAGCGGGGGGGGCCGAGATACGCAGTATTTT.

This clone has just one count. This sequence joins TRBV19 and TRBJ1-5; 7 bases are a match to TRBD1. This CDR3 contains 15 residues. J lost 1 base, V lost 7 bases, and 7 bases had no gene match. CDR1 and CDR2 from the germline V gene are LNHDA and SQIVND (reference sequence). CDR3 nucleotides: TGTGCCAGTAAGATTCAGGGGGGCAGCAATCAGCCCCAGCATTTT. Translated: CASKIQGGSNQPQHF.

The chain is built from TRBV7-9 and TRBJ1-6; 8 nucleotides match TRBD1. Trimming took 5 bases from V and 9 from J; bases not matched to a gene: 6. The CDR3 consists of 14 residues. Germline V gene data show CDR1 as SEHNR and CDR2 as FQNEAQ (reference sequence). In nucleotides, the CDR3 is TGTGCCAGCAGCAGAGGACAGGGAGGTTCACCCCTCCACTTT. This encodes CASSRGQGGSPLHF.

The chain links TRBV10-2 to TRBJ2-2; D unresolved. With 4 bases removed from V and 2 bases from J, the gap between germline ends came to 8 bases. The CDR3 is 14 residues long. Germline V gene sequence: CDR1 WSHSY, CDR2 SAAADI. The CDR3 coding sequence is TGCGCCAGCAGTGGAACATTCAACACCGGGGAGCTGTTTTTT. Protein product: CASSGTFNTGELFF.

V usage is TRBV3-1 (or the pseudogene TRBV3-2) and J usage is TRBJ1-3; D remains ambiguous. CDR1 is LGHDT, CDR2 YNNKEL, per germline (reference sequence). This CDR3 has 15 amino acids. V was cut by 4 bases and J by 0 bases, with 10 bases left in between. This CDR3 is CASSPRGVSGNTIYF. Written as DNA, the CDR3 is TGTGCCAGCAGCCCCCGGGGAGTCTCTGGAAACACCATATATTTT.

The chain has TRBV28 and TRBJ1-3, with D unresolved. CDR1 is MDHEN and CDR2 is SYDVKM in the germline V gene. CDR3 length: 15 residues. Trimming removed 3 bases from V and 0 bases from J, with 9 bases in between. The CDR3 region has the DNA TGTGCCAGCAGTTTTCTTCTAAGCTCTGGAAACACCATATATTTT. Translating gives CASSFLLSSGNTIYF.

This clone was detected only once. The V gene is TRBV6-5, the J gene TRBJ2-1; D perhaps matches TRBD1 (6 bases). Trimming cost V 2 bases and J 0 bases, with 11 bases left between them. The CDR3 contains 16 residues. Germline V lookup: CDR1 MNHEY, CDR2 SVGAGI. The CDR3 spells CASSYERGSSYNEQFF. The DNA for the CDR3 is TGTGCCAGCAGTTACGAGAGGGGGAGCTCCTACAATGAGCAGTTCTTC.

The chain employs TRBV24-1 and TRBJ2-2, with 11 bases matching TRBD1. Unmatched junction bases numbered 3, after V lost 9 bases and J lost 7 bases. The CDR3 length is 13 residues. Germline CDR1 is KGHDR and CDR2 is SFDVKD. The CDR3 loop is CATRTGGGGELFF. As DNA, the CDR3 is TGTGCCACCCGGACAGGGGGCGGCGGGGAGCTGTTTTTT.

The CDR3 DNA sequence: TGTGCCAGCAGTTACCCTAGCGGGGGGCTTAACACAGATACGCAGTATTTT. It specifies CASSYPSGGLNTDTQYF. The rearrangement joins TRBV6-2 or TRBV6-3 to TRBJ2-3, with 11 positions matching TRBD2. CDR1 MNHEY and CDR2 SVGEGT come from the germline V gene. V shed 2 bases and J 2 bases; nucleotides not matched to a gene: 6. There are 17 residues in the CDR3.

This clone occurred once. The chain employs TRBV5-4 and TRBJ2-7; possibly TRBD1 for D (6 bases). Trimming cost V 4 bases and J 6 bases, with 14 bases left between them. Germline values: CDR1 SGHNT, CDR2 YYREEE (reference sequence). The CDR3 is 13 amino acids. CDR3 in amino acids: CASSIGQRFEQYF. The DNA of the CDR3 is TGTGCCAGCAGCATCGGACAGCGGTTCGAGCAGTACTTC.

This chain joins TRBV5-5 and TRBJ1-3, with 9 bases lining up with TRBD1. CDR3 length: 16 amino acids. J gave up 6 bases and V 4 bases, and 11 bases lay outside the gene matches. The V gene's germline CDR1 is SGHKS and CDR2 YYEKEE (reference sequence). In DNA, the CDR3 is TGTGCCAGCAGCGTGGGACAGGGACATTTTTTAAACACCATATATTTT. Translating it yields CASSVGQGHFLNTIYF.

The chain combines TRBV6-4 with TRBJ2-7; 7 positions match TRBD2. The CDR3 is 18 residues long. The V gene's germline CDR1 is MRHNA and CDR2 SNTAGT. V shed 2 bases and J 1 base; nucleotides not matched to a gene: 14. The CDR3 sequence is CASSDARLTSVYSYEQYV. CDR3 DNA sequence: TGTGCCAGCAGTGACGCCCGGCTCACTAGCGTTTATTCCTACGAGCAGTACGTC.

The chain is built from TRBV5-8 and TRBJ2-5; no firm D call. V dropped 1 base and J dropped 2 bases, with 3 bases sitting between them. This CDR3 has 12 amino acids. Germline V gene lookup returns CDR1 SGHTS and CDR2 YDEGEE. The CDR3 reads CASSLSQETQYF. The CDR3 DNA reads as TGTGCCAGCAGCTTGTCGCAAGAGACCCAGTACTTC.

V is TRBV19 and J is TRBJ1-4; D may be TRBD1 (5 bases). The CDR3 runs to 15 residues. V was trimmed by 3 bases and J by 7 bases, leaving 15 bases between them. Per the germline V gene, CDR1 is LNHDA and CDR2 is SQIVND (reference sequence). CDR3 in amino acids: CASSILQGAGEKLFF. The CDR3 DNA is TGTGCCAGTAGTATTCTCCAAGGGGCAGGTGAAAAACTGTTTTTT. Full variable domain (remainder filled in from reference TRBV19 and TRBJ1-4): DGGITQSPKYLFRKEGQNVTLSCEQNLNHDAMYWYRQDPGQGLRLIYYSQIVNDFQKGDIAEGYSVSREKKESFPLTVTSAQKNPTAFYLCASSILQGAGEKLFFGSGTQLSVL.

The V gene is TRBV7-9, the J gene TRBJ1-2; D not certain. From germline, CDR1 is SEHNR and CDR2 FQNEAQ (reference sequence). The length of the CDR3 is 15 residues. V was shortened by 3 bases and J by 0 bases, with 11 bases between the two germline ends. The CDR3 region has the DNA TGTGCCAGCAGCTTGGCAGAACCCTCTAACTATGGCTACACCTTC. It is translated as CASSLAEPSNYGYTF.

The V call is TRBV30, the J call TRBJ1-2; 10 nucleotides agree with TRBD1. Per the germline V gene, CDR1 is GTSNPN and CDR2 is SVGIG (reference sequence). The V gene end was trimmed by 7 bases and the J gene end by 8 bases; junction bases not matched to a gene: 16. This CDR3 has 15 residues. CDR3 coding DNA: TGTGCCTCTAAAACTCGGGACAGGGGTAAGAGCGGCTACACCTTC. Protein product: CASKTRDRGKSGYTF.

The chain employs TRBV7-9 and TRBJ2-3, with D maybe TRBD1 (6 bases). The CDR3 has 14 amino acids. V gave up 5 bases and J gave up 4 bases, with 13 bases separating them. The germline gives CDR1 SEHNR, CDR2 FQNEAQ (reference sequence). The CDR3 sequence: CASSMGTGSDTQYF. The CDR3, as DNA: TGTGCCAGCAGCATGGGAACAGGGTCAGATACGCAGTATTTT.

The chain has TRBV5-1 and TRBJ2-7; a weak D match, TRBD1 (6 bases). Trimming took 1 base from V and 2 from J, leaving 13 bases between them. Germline V gene data show CDR1 as SGHRS and CDR2 as YFSETQ. This CDR3 spans 15 amino acids. CDR3: CASSLFWGPTYEQYF. CDR3 in DNA: TGCGCCAGCAGCTTGTTCTGGGGGCCCACCTACGAGCAGTACTTC.

The chain combines TRBV7-3 with TRBJ2-1; D is uncertain. Per the germline V gene, CDR1 is SGHTA and CDR2 is FQGTGA. The CDR3 is 13 residues long. The germline V and J ends were trimmed by 5 bases and 10 bases, with 15 bases remaining between them. CDR3 protein: CASSESPGWEQFF. The CDR3 nucleotides are TGTGCCAGCAGCGAATCTCCAGGTTGGGAGCAGTTCTTC.